A single sample is the source of the 10 T cell receptor beta chains below, sequenced in a study of CD8+ T cells in alopecia areata. RNA, once extracted, was reverse transcribed into cDNA for use as the sequencing template. Here immunoSEQ multiplex PCR was the method, and the copy in TCRdb shows in-frame clones only, minus some. The profile shows 34,000 or so clones, around three fifths of them singletons. The specimen sequenced was NKG2D-high CD8+ T cells sorted from blood. The source is a human donor with alopecia areata.

A few counts support this clone. The chain joins TRBV5-1 to TRBJ2-4; no reliable D call. CDR1 and CDR2 (germline): SGHRS, YFSETQ. This CDR3 has 15 residues. Trimming stripped 0 bases from V and 0 bases from J, with 7 bases between. CDR3 in DNA: TGCGCCAGCAGCTTGGGCCAGATAGCCAAAAACATTCAGTACTTC. Translation gives CASSLGQIAKNIQYF.

Sample share makes this clone medium-sized. The V call is TRBV7-8, the J call TRBJ1-5, with D unresolved. With 4 bases removed from V and 13 bases from J, the gap between germline ends came to 17 bases. The V gene's germline CDR1 is SGHVS and CDR2 FQNEAQ. The CDR3 length is 13 residues. The CDR3 loop reads CASSSRRHGVQHF. The CDR3 DNA reads as TGTGCCAGCAGCTCCCGACGTCACGGGGTTCAGCATTTT.

This sequence joins TRBV9 and TRBJ2-1; D possibly matches TRBD1 or TRBD2 (6 bases each). Germline V gene sequence: CDR1 SGDLS, CDR2 YYNGEE. Deletions cut 0 bases from V and 4 bases from J, with 11 bases between. The CDR3 runs to 15 residues. This chain's CDR3 is CASSVGGGRYNEQFF. The CDR3 region has the DNA TGTGCCAGCAGCGTAGGAGGGGGGCGTTACAATGAGCAGTTCTTC.

The chain carries TRBV7-9 and TRBJ2-7; D is possibly TRBD1 (6 bases). Trimming removed 4 bases from V and 5 bases from J, with 15 bases in between. Germline lookup yields CDR1 SEHNR and CDR2 FQNEAQ (reference sequence). CDR3 length: 14 residues. Here the CDR3 reads CASSSGQMVHEQYF. In DNA, the CDR3 is TGTGCCAGCAGCTCTGGACAGATGGTCCACGAGCAGTACTTC. Complete variable domain (other parts from reference TRBV7-9 and TRBJ2-7): DTGVSQNPRHKITKRGQNVTFRCDPISEHNRLYWYRQTLGQGPEFLTYFQNEAQLEKSRLLSDRFSAERPKGSFSTLEIQRTEQGDSAMYLCASSSGQMVHEQYFGPGTRLTVT.

In this sample, this clone turned up a few times. J is TRBJ2-6 and V is TRBV4-3; D is uncertain. V shed 4 bases and J shed 2 bases, with 6 bases lying between them. Germline V CDR1 and CDR2: LGHNA, YSLEER. The CDR3 is 14 residues long. The CDR3 coding sequence is TGCGCCAGCAGCCCGATCCCTGGGGCCAACGTCCTGACTTTC. This gives the protein CASSPIPGANVLTF.

V and J are TRBV30 and TRBJ2-1, with 7 bases aligning to TRBD2. This CDR3 spans 15 amino acids. With V trimmed by 0 bases and J by 4 bases, 6 bases remained unmatched. Germline V gives CDR1 GTSNPN, CDR2 SVGIG (reference sequence). In DNA, the CDR3 is TGTGCCTGGAGTGTAAGCCAGCGGGGTTACAATGAGCAGTTCTTC. Its translation: CAWSVSQRGYNEQFF. Drawing the rest from reference TRBV30 and TRBJ2-1, the complete variable domain is SQTIHQWPATLVQPVGSPLSLECTVEGTSNPNLYWYRQAAGRGLQLLFYSVGIGQISSEVPQNLSASRPQDRQFILSSKKLLLSDSGFYLCAWSVSQRGYNEQFFGPGTRLTVL.

The rearrangement uses TRBV4-1 and TRBJ1-2, with no clear D. The CDR3 consists of 16 residues. Germline CDR1 is MGHRA and CDR2 is YSYEKL. The V end lost 0 bases, the J end lost 3 bases, and 14 bases lay between the germline ends. CDR3 amino acids: CASSQDLVGNYYGYTF. CDR3 DNA sequence: TGCGCCAGCAGCCAAGATTTGGTAGGGAATTACTATGGCTACACCTTC.

This chain joins TRBV28 and TRBJ2-1; 9 bases agree with TRBD2. V shed 6 bases, J shed 6 bases, and the junction held 9 bases outside the gene matches. Germline values: CDR1 MDHEN, CDR2 SYDVKM. This CDR3 spans 15 amino acids. The CDR3 nucleotides are TGTGCCAGCAGGGGGAGGGTAGCGGGAGTCAATGAGCAGTTCTTC. Translating it yields CASRGRVAGVNEQFF.

The CDR3 DNA sequence: TGTGCCTGGACACTGTACCCTCCAGGGTACGCAGGGGAGCTGTTTTTT. Its protein product is CAWTLYPPGYAGELFF. The chain joins TRBV30 to TRBJ2-2; possibly TRBD1 for D (5 bases). V lost 4 bases and J lost 8, with 23 bases in between. Germline assignment: CDR1 GTSNPN and CDR2 SVGIG (reference sequence). The CDR3 covers 16 residues.

The sample holds a few counts of this clone. J is TRBJ2-3 and V is TRBV28; D gene ambiguous. The CDR3 is made up of 14 amino acids. Germline CDR1 MDHEN, CDR2 SYDVKM. V gave up 2 bases and J gave up 2 bases, with 8 bases separating them. The CDR3: CASSLPQATDTQYF. CDR3 nucleotide sequence: TGTGCCAGCAGTTTACCGCAGGCCACAGATACGCAGTATTTT.